This T cell receptor (beta chain) was sequenced during a study of blood T cell repertoires in COVID-19. Using immunoSEQ multiplex PCR, the repertoire was profiled, and TCRdb retains in-frame clones only, with some absent. The top ten hold 7.2% of the sample, which has roughly 300,000 clones, approximately 85% seen once. CDR1 SGHVS and CDR2 FQNEAQ come from the germline V gene. The germline V and J ends were trimmed by 5 bases and 5 bases, with 9 bases remaining between them. The CDR3 loop spans 13 amino acids. The clonotype comes from a human donor in a cohort sampled during active COVID-19. The chain has TRBV7-8 and TRBJ2-2, with D uncertain. The sample taken for sequencing was peripheral blood. This CDR3 reads CASSVLETGELFF. The DNA of the CDR3 is TGTGCCAGCAGCGTGCTAGAGACCGGGGAGCTGTTTTTT.